These T cell receptor beta chains were read from a single sample in a study of shared clonotypes between healthy human individuals. The repertoire was sequenced with immunoSEQ multiplex PCR; TCRdb's copy has only in-frame clones and lacks some. This table has just over 2,000,000 clones, 85% to 95% appearing once. Sequenced: naive CD4+ T cells sorted from blood. Source of these receptors: a man aged 18 to 29 in good health. CDR3s include the opening cysteine and the closing phenylalanine or tryptophan. Fields, in order: V gene, clone size, CDR3 protein. Size is omitted from some rows. Given values are once, few, many or a class for expanded clones.

v_call: TRBV9
clone_size: .
cdr3_aa: CASSLEGRGELFF

v_call: TRBV9
clone_size: .
cdr3_aa: CASSSAASGNSPLHF

v_call: TRBV7-9
clone_size: .
cdr3_aa: CASSAGQGLSYEQYF

v_call: TRBV5-1
clone_size: .
cdr3_aa: CASSLSTGVRLTEAFF

v_call: TRBV7-9
clone_size: .
cdr3_aa: CASSRRGAGDGYTF

v_call: TRBV6-5
clone_size: .
cdr3_aa: CASSKGGRASGELFF

v_call: TRBV11-3
clone_size: .
cdr3_aa: CASRFRDTLLYGYTF

v_call: TRBV27
clone_size: once
cdr3_aa: CASRGVGETGELFF

v_call: TRBV6-6
clone_size: .
cdr3_aa: CASMINRGTLHF

v_call: TRBV4-2
clone_size: once
cdr3_aa: CASSQVGNNSPLHF

v_call: TRBV5-1
clone_size: .
cdr3_aa: CASSLDVTGSGNTIYF

v_call: TRBV6-1
clone_size: .
cdr3_aa: CASSELWDTEAFF

v_call: TRBV29-1
clone_size: .
cdr3_aa: CSVGPVLGETQYF

v_call: TRBV2
clone_size: .
cdr3_aa: CASSPDRNRYEQYF

v_call: TRBV6-5
clone_size: .
cdr3_aa: CASSSTGTGYGYTF

v_call: TRBV27
clone_size: .
cdr3_aa: CASRVLAYEQYF

v_call: TRBV11-2
clone_size: .
cdr3_aa: CASSLKMEAFF

v_call: TRBV19
clone_size: .
cdr3_aa: CASSIAGYGYTF

v_call: TRBV5-1
clone_size: .
cdr3_aa: CASSLESSGEQFF

v_call: TRBV11-3
clone_size: .
cdr3_aa: CASSLDSSSNNEQFF

v_call: TRBV29-1
clone_size: .
cdr3_aa: CSAEGSTGNTIYF

v_call: TRBV4-1
clone_size: .
cdr3_aa: CASSQDRGQRSNEQFF

v_call: TRBV5-8
clone_size: .
cdr3_aa: CASSFRASRNTEAFF

v_call: TRBV18
clone_size: .
cdr3_aa: CASSPDRANSPLHF

v_call: TRBV4-1
clone_size: .
cdr3_aa: CASRRSGRAETDTQYF

v_call: TRBV5-1
clone_size: .
cdr3_aa: CASSSRTGNTDTQYF

v_call: TRBV7-2
clone_size: .
cdr3_aa: CASSLALAGGTFSYEQYF

v_call: TRBV6-6
clone_size: few
cdr3_aa: CASSLGDNTEAFF

v_call: TRBV29-1
clone_size: .
cdr3_aa: CSVDSQGAYNEQFF

v_call: TRBV11-2
clone_size: .
cdr3_aa: CASSQGPYYEQYF

v_call: TRBV7-2
clone_size: .
cdr3_aa: CASSGKGTGRVEQFF

v_call: TRBV4-3
clone_size: .
cdr3_aa: CASSQGYAGLAGGREQYF

v_call: TRBV7-2
clone_size: .
cdr3_aa: CASSSPGLKETQYF

v_call: TRBV5-1
clone_size: .
cdr3_aa: CASSLASADTQYF

v_call: TRBV7-2
clone_size: .
cdr3_aa: CASSQGGGFEQYF

v_call: TRBV9
clone_size: .
cdr3_aa: CASSATSGSAGFYEQYF

v_call: TRBV6-6
clone_size: many
cdr3_aa: CASSSGGSYEQYF

v_call: TRBV11-2
clone_size: many
cdr3_aa: CASSSDGATNEKLFF

v_call: TRBV28
clone_size: .
cdr3_aa: CASTGGSYEQYF

v_call: TRBV6-6
clone_size: .
cdr3_aa: CASRGTGPYEQYF

v_call: TRBV28
clone_size: .
cdr3_aa: CASTWGEGGNSPLHF